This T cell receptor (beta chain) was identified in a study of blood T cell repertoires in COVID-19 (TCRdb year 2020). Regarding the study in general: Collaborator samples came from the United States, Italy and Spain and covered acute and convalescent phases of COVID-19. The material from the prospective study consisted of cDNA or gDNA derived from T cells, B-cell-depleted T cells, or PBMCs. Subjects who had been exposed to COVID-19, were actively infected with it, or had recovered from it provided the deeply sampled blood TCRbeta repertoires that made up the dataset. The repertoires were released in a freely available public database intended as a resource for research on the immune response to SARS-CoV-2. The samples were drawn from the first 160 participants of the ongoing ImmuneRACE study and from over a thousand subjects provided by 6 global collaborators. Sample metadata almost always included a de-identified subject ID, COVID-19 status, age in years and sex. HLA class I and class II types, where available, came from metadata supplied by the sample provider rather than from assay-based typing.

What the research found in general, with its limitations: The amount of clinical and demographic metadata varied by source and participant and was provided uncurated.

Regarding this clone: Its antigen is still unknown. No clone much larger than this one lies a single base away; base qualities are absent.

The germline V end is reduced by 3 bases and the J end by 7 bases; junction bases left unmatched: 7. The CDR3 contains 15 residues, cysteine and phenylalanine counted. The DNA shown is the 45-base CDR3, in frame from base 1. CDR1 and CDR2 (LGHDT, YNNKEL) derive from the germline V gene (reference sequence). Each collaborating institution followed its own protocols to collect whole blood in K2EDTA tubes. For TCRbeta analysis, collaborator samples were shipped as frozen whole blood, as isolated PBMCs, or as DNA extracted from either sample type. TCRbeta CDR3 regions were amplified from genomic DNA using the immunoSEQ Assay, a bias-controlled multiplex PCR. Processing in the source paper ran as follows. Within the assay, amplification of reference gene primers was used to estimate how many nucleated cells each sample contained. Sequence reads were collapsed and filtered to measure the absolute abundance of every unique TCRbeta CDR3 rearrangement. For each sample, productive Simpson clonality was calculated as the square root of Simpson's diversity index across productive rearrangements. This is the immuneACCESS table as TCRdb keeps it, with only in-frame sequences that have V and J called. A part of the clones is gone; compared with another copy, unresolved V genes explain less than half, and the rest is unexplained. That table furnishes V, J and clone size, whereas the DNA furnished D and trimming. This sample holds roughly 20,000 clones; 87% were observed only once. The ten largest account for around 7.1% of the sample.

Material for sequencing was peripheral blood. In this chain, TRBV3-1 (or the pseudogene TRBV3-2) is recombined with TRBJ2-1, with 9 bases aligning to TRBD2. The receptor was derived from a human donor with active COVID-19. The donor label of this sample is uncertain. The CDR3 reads CASSQTGLARNEQFF. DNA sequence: TGTGCCAGCAGCCAGACGGGACTAGCTAGGAATGAGCAGTTCTTC.